The 22 T cell receptor beta chains presented below share a single source sample, sequenced in a study of blood T cell repertoires in COVID-19. Assay: immunoSEQ multiplex PCR; the TCRdb copy retains only in-frame clones and omits some. Of under 150,000 clones listed, about 70% are singletons. Sequencing input: peripheral blood. These receptors originate from a woman in her sixties or seventies with acute or convalescent COVID-19.

The V and J genes are TRBV9 and TRBJ1-5, with D possibly being TRBD1 (5 bases). V lost 0 bases to trimming and J lost 8 bases, with 15 bases between them. This CDR3 region has 15 residues. The germline V gene encodes CDR1 SGDLS and CDR2 YYNGEE. CDR3 sequence: CASSVDGLMTEPQHF. The DNA for the CDR3 is TGTGCCAGCAGCGTAGATGGCCTTATGACAGAGCCCCAGCATTTT. The complete variable domain, with remaining parts taken from reference TRBV9 and TRBJ1-5, reads DSGVTQTPKHLITATGQRVTLRCSPRSGDLSVYWYQQSLDQGLQFLIQYYNGEERAKGNILERFSAQQFPDLHSELNLSSLELGDSALYFCASSVDGLMTEPQHFGDGTRLSIL.

The chain carries TRBV5-4 and TRBJ1-2; 8 bases are shared with TRBD1. The V segment lost 1 base and the J segment 0 bases; nucleotides outside the gene matches: 5. The CDR3 has 16 amino acids. CDR1 is SGHNT, CDR2 YYREEE, per germline (reference sequence). The CDR3 loop reads CASSLPGGKANYGYTF. The CDR3 DNA sequence: TGTGCCAGCAGCTTGCCAGGGGGCAAAGCTAACTATGGCTACACCTTC. The full variable domain, completed using reference TRBV5-4 and TRBJ1-2, is ETGVTQSPTHLIKTRGQQVTLRCSSQSGHNTVSWYQQALGQGPQFIFQYYREEENGRGNFPPRFSGLQFPNYSSELNVNALELDDSALYLCASSLPGGKANYGYTFGSGTRLTVV.

This clone was seen more than once but under ten times. The chain combines TRBV7-9 with TRBJ1-4; TRBD1 agrees at 10 bases. This CDR3 contains 15 residues. With V trimmed by 0 bases and J by 10 bases, 5 bases remained unmatched. Germline CDR1 is SEHNR and CDR2 is FQNEAQ (reference sequence). As DNA, the CDR3 is TGTGCCAGCAGCTTAGCGCACGGACAGGGGGGAAAACTGTTTTTT. Translated, it gives CASSLAHGQGGKLFF.

The chain is built from TRBV4-3 and TRBJ2-7; TRBD1 is a possible D gene (6 bases). Germline V CDR1 and CDR2: LGHNA, YSLEER. The length of the CDR3 is 15 residues. V dropped 0 bases and J dropped 3 bases, with 12 bases sitting between them. CDR3 bases: TGCGCCAGCAGCCAAGATCGGGGACATAGCTACGAGCAGTACTTC. Amino acid sequence: CASSQDRGHSYEQYF.

This sequence joins TRBV27 and TRBJ2-7; D is perhaps TRBD2 (6 bases). V dropped 5 bases and J dropped 3 bases, with 11 bases sitting between them. CDR1 is MNHEY and CDR2 is SMNVEV in the germline V gene (reference sequence). CDR3 length: 13 residues. In DNA, the CDR3 is TGTGCCAGCAGTCGCGGGACTTACTACGAGCAGTACTTC. This gives the protein CASSRGTYYEQYF.

This clone has just a few counts. This rearrangement joins TRBV30 to TRBJ1-6, with 7 positions matching TRBD1. V was pared by 5 bases and J by 5 bases, with 3 bases of the junction left unmatched. Germline V lookup: CDR1 GTSNPN, CDR2 SVGIG (reference sequence). There are 13 residues in the CDR3. CDR3 bases: TGTGCCTGGGTCAGGGGGGATAATTCACCCCTCCACTTT. This encodes CAWVRGDNSPLHF. The entire variable domain, with the rest obtained from reference TRBV30 and TRBJ1-6, is as follows: SQTIHQWPATLVQPVGSPLSLECTVEGTSNPNLYWYRQAAGRGLQLLFYSVGIGQISSEVPQNLSASRPQDRQFILSSKKLLLSDSGFYLCAWVRGDNSPLHFGNGTRLTVT.

This clone has a single count. The gene calls are TRBV7-9 and TRBJ1-3; TRBD1 matches 8 bases. This CDR3 contains 16 residues. With 5 bases clipped from V and 2 bases from J, the junction kept 8 bases outside the gene matches. Germline CDR1 reads SEHNR; CDR2 reads FQNEAQ (reference sequence). CDR3 coding DNA: TGTGCCAGCAGCCCCCCCCCGACAGGGGCTGGAAACACCATATATTTT. Its translation is CASSPPPTGAGNTIYF.

J is TRBJ2-3 and V is TRBV5-1; maybe TRBD2 (5 bases). The CDR3 sequence is 13 residues long. The germline V gene encodes CDR1 SGHRS and CDR2 YFSETQ. The germline V and J ends were trimmed by 6 bases and 4 bases, with 12 bases remaining between them. In DNA, the CDR3 is TGCGCCAGCACCTACCACGGGGCAGATACGCAGTATTTT. This gives the protein CASTYHGADTQYF.

The rearrangement links TRBV25-1 to TRBJ1-1; 9 positions match TRBD1. V was clipped by 0 bases and J by 5 bases; unmatched bases: 10. The CDR3 spans 17 residues. CDR1 is MGHDK, CDR2 SYGVNS, per germline. The CDR3 DNA is TGTGCCAGCAGTGAATACCTCCAGACAGGGGGGAATACTGAAGCTTTCTTT. Amino acids: CASSEYLQTGGNTEAFF.

As DNA, the CDR3 is TGTGCCAGCGGTCGGGACAGCTCTGGAAACACCATATATTTT. Protein product: CASGRDSSGNTIYF. This rearrangement joins TRBV27 to TRBJ1-3; 7 bases agree with TRBD1. The germline gives CDR1 MNHEY, CDR2 SMNVEV (reference sequence). After removal of 8 bases from V and 0 bases from J, the junction contained 4 bases not matched to a gene. CDR3 size: 14 residues.

This clone was observed a few times. The chain links TRBV6-2 or TRBV6-3 to TRBJ2-1, with a possible D match to TRBD1 (7 bases). The CDR3 extends over 13 amino acids. From germline, CDR1 is MNHEY and CDR2 SVGEGT. Deletions cut 5 bases from V and 7 bases from J, with 12 bases between. The CDR3 here is CASSLAGGNEQFF. In nucleotides, the CDR3 is TGTGCCAGCAGTCTCGCAGGGGGGAATGAGCAGTTCTTC.

The sample holds one count of this clone. This chain joins TRBV27 and TRBJ2-1; D is uncertain. This CDR3 comprises 12 residues. Germline assignment: CDR1 MNHEY and CDR2 SMNVEV (reference sequence). V was shortened by 5 bases and J by 1 base, with 3 bases between the two germline ends. The CDR3 loop is CASSPSYNEQFF. In nucleotides, the CDR3 is TGTGCCAGCAGTCCATCCTACAATGAGCAGTTCTTC.

This clone was recorded a few times. A junction boundary mismatches the germline segment, possibly from a read error. The rearrangement links TRBV7-7 to TRBJ1-6, with D unclear. The V gene's germline CDR1 is SSHAT and CDR2 FNYEAQ (reference sequence). The CDR3 consists of 13 residues. CDR3 sequence reads: CASSRVYNSPLHF. DNA for the CDR3: TGTGCTAGCAGCAGAGTATATAATTCACCCCTCCACTTT.

DNA for the CDR3: TGTGCCAGCAGGATCACTGCGGGATCTAACCGGGAGCTGTTTTTT. Translating it yields CASRITAGSNRELFF. This chain links TRBV6-5 with TRBJ2-2; D possibly corresponds to TRBD2 (6 bases). CDR3 length: 15 amino acids. From germline, CDR1 is MNHEY and CDR2 SVGAGI. Trimming took 6 bases from V and 9 from J, leaving 20 bases between them.

This chain joins TRBV13 and TRBJ2-7; 9 bases are a match to TRBD2. The CDR3 has 15 residues. The J segment lost 3 bases and the V segment lost 5 bases, leaving 8 bases of the junction unmatched. CDR1 and CDR2 (germline): PRHDT, FYEKMQ (reference sequence). In nucleotides, the CDR3 is TGTGCCAGCAGCCGTCGTAGCGGGGGCTTCTACGAGCAGTACTTC. Translation gives CASSRRSGGFYEQYF. Supplemented by reference TRBV13 and TRBJ2-7, the full variable domain reads AAGVIQSPRHLIKEKRETATLKCYPIPRHDTVYWYQQGPGQDPQFLISFYEKMQSDKGSIPDRFSAQQFSDYHSELNMSSLELGDSALYFCASSRRSGGFYEQYFGPGTRLTVT.

V usage is TRBV29-1 and J usage is TRBJ1-3; 7 nucleotides line up with TRBD1. The CDR3 totals 18 residues. CDR1 and CDR2 from the germline V gene are SQVTM and ANQGSEA. V trimming: 3 bases; J trimming: 2 bases; junction bases outside the gene matches: 16. The chain's CDR3 is CSVDVRQGPAGTGNTIYF. CDR3 nucleotides: TGCAGCGTTGATGTTCGACAGGGACCCGCGGGCACTGGAAACACCATATATTTT.

The rearrangement uses TRBV7-8 and TRBJ2-4; D is unresolved. Germline CDR1 is SGHVS and CDR2 is FQNEAQ. V gave up 2 bases and J gave up 0 bases, with 11 bases separating them. The length of the CDR3 is 16 residues. The CDR3 protein is CASSLSVHRAKNIQYF. In DNA form, the CDR3 reads TGTGCCAGCAGCTTAAGTGTTCATAGAGCCAAAAACATTCAGTACTTC.

V is TRBV7-9 and J is TRBJ1-2; the D is unclear. Germline CDR1 is SEHNR and CDR2 is FQNEAQ (reference sequence). The CDR3 is 16 amino acids. The V end lost 7 bases, the J end lost 4 bases, and 22 bases lay between the germline ends. The CDR3 spells CASTSTVGGSGYGYTF. CDR3 DNA: TGTGCCAGCACCTCAACAGTCGGCGGAAGCGGCTATGGCTACACCTTC.

The count of this clone is one. The J gene is TRBJ1-5, the V gene TRBV10-2, with 7 bases that match TRBD1. The CDR3 spans 14 residues. V was clipped by 0 bases and J by 7 bases; unmatched bases: 3. Germline loops: CDR1 WSHSY, CDR2 SAAADI. The CDR3 loop reads CASSESDREQPQHF. DNA for the CDR3: TGCGCCAGCAGTGAGTCCGACAGGGAACAGCCCCAGCATTTT.

The chain couples TRBV21-1 to TRBJ1-2; the table's D gene call, TRBD1, was not cross checked with the DNA. TRBV21-1 is recorded as a pseudogene. The CDR3 has 16 amino acids. The CDR3 here is CASGSDSDRINYGYTF. The CDR3 DNA sequence: TGTGCCAGCGGATCCGACTCCGACAGAATAAACTATGGCTACACCTTC.

This chain connects TRBV3-1 (or the pseudogene TRBV3-2) to TRBJ2-7; D ambiguous. Looked up from germline, CDR1 is LGHDT and CDR2 is YNNKEL (reference sequence). V was pared by 5 bases and J by 7 bases, with 15 bases between. This CDR3 has 13 amino acids. The CDR3 nucleotides read TGTGCCAGCAGCTACGACATGCTTCGGGAGCAGTACTTC. Its translation: CASSYDMLREQYF.

V usage is TRBV13 and J usage is TRBJ2-1, with D perhaps TRBD2 (7 bases). V was trimmed by 1 base and J by 5 bases, leaving 18 bases between them. Germline V gives CDR1 PRHDT, CDR2 FYEKMQ (reference sequence). This CDR3 contains 17 residues. The CDR3 nucleotides read TGTGCCAGCAGCTTAGCCCGGAGGGGGGGAGCGGACAATGAGCAGTTCTTC. Translating it yields CASSLARRGGADNEQFF. The whole variable domain, filled in from reference TRBV13 and TRBJ2-1, reads AAGVIQSPRHLIKEKRETATLKCYPIPRHDTVYWYQQGPGQDPQFLISFYEKMQSDKGSIPDRFSAQQFSDYHSELNMSSLELGDSALYFCASSLARRGGADNEQFFGPGTRLTVL.